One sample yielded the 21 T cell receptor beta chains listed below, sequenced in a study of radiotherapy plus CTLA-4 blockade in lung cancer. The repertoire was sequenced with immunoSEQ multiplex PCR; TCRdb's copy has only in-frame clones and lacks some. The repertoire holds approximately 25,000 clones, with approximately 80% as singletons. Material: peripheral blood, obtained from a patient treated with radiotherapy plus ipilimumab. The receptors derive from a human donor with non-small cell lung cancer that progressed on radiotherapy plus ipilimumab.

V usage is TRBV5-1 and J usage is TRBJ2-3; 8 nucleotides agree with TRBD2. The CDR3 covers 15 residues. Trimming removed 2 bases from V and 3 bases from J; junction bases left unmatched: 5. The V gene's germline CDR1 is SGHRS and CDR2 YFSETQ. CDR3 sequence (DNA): TGCGCCAGCAGCTTCGCGGGGGGTGGGACAGATACGCAGTATTTT. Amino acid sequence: CASSFAGGGTDTQYF.

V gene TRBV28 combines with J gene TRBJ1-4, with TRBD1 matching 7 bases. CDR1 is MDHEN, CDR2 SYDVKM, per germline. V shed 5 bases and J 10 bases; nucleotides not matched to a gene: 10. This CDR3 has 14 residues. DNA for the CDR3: TGTGCCAGCAGTACAGGGGCTCGGGGTGGAAAACTGTTTTTT. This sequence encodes CASSTGARGGKLFF.

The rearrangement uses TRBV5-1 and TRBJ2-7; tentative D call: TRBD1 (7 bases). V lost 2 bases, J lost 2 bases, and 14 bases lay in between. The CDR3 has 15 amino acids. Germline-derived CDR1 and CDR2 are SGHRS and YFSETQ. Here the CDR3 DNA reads TGCGCCAGCAGCTTCTCCAGGGGGACTGCCTACGAGCAGTACTTC. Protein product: CASSFSRGTAYEQYF.

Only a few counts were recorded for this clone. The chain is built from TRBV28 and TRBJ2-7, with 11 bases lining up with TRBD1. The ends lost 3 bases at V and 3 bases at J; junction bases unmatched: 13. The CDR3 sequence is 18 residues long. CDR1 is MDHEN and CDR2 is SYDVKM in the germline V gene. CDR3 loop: CASSFGFGTGGRNYEQYF. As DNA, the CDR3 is TGTGCCAGCAGTTTCGGGTTTGGGACAGGGGGTCGGAACTACGAGCAGTACTTC. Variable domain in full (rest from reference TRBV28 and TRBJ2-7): DVKVTQSSRYLVKRTGEKVFLECVQDMDHENMFWYRQDPGLGLRLIYFSYDVKMKEKGDIPEGYSVSREKKERFSLILESASTNQTSMYLCASSFGFGTGGRNYEQYFGPGTRLTVT.

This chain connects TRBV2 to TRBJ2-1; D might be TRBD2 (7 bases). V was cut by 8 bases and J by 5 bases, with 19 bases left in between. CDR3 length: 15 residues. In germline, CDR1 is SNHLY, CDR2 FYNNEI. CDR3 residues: CASSPPGGRDNEQFF. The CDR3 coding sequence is TGTGCCAGCTCCCCCCCGGGGGGCAGAGACAATGAGCAGTTCTTC.

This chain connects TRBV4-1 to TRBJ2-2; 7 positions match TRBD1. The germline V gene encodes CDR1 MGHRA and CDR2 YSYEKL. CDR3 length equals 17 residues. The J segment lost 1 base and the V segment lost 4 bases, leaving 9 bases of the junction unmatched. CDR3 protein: CASSLYDGTENTGELFF. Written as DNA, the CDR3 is TGCGCCAGCAGCCTTTACGATGGGACAGAGAACACCGGGGAGCTGTTTTTT.

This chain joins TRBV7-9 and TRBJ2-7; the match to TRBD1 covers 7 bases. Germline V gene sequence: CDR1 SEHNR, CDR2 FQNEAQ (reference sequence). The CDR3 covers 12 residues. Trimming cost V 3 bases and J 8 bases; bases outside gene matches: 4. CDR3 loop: CASSFPTGKQYF. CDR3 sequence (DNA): TGTGCCAGCAGCTTCCCGACAGGGAAGCAGTACTTC.

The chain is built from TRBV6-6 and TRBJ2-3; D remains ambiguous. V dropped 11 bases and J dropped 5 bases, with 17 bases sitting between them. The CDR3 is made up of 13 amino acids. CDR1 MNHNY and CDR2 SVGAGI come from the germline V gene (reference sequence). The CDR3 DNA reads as TGTGCCGGCGCGGACGCCCGGGTAGATACGCAGTATTTT. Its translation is CAGADARVDTQYF.

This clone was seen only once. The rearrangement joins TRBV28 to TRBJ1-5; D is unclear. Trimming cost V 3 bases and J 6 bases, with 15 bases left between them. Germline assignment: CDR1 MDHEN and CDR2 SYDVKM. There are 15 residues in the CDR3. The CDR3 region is CASSFSGSQGQPQHF. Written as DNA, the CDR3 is TGTGCCAGCAGTTTTTCCGGTTCGCAAGGTCAGCCCCAGCATTTT.

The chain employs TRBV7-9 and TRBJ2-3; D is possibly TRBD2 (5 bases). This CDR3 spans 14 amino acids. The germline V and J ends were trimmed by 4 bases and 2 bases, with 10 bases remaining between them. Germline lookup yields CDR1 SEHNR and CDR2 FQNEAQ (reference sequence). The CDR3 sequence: CASSSGRVTDTQYF. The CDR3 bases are TGTGCCAGCAGCTCCGGGCGGGTCACAGATACGCAGTATTTT.

The CDR3 region has the DNA TGTGCCAGCAGTCGGCGGGTAGCGGGACGCACCGGGGAGCTGTTTTTT. Amino acid sequence: CASSRRVAGRTGELFF. The rearrangement uses TRBV27 and TRBJ2-2; 8 nucleotides align to TRBD2. The junction had 9 bases not matched to a gene; V was cut back by 5 bases and J by 4 bases. Germline CDR1 is MNHEY and CDR2 is SMNVEV (reference sequence). This CDR3 spans 16 amino acids.

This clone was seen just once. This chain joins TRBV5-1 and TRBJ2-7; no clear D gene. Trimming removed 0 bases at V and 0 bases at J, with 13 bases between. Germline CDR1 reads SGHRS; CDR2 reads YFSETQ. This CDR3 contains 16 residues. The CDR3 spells CASSLATQPSSYEQYF. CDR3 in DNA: TGCGCCAGCAGCTTGGCCACCCAACCAAGCTCCTACGAGCAGTACTTC.

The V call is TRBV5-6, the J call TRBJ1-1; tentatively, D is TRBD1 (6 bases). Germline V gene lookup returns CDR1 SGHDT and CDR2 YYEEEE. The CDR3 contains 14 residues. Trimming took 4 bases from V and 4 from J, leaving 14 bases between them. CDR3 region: CASSPRRGSTEAFF. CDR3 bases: TGTGCCAGCAGCCCGCGGAGGGGGAGCACTGAAGCTTTCTTT.

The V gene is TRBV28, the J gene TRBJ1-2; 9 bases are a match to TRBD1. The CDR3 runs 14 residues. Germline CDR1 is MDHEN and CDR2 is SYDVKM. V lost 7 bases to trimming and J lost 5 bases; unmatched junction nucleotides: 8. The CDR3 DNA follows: TGTGCCAGCATCCTCCGGGACAGGGCTTATGGCTACACCTTC. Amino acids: CASILRDRAYGYTF.

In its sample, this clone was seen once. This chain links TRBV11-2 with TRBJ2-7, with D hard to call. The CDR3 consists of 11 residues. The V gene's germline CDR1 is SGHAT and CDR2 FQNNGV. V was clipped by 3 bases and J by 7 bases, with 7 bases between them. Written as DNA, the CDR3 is TGTGCCAGCAGCTTTATGGGGGAGCAGTACTTC. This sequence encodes CASSFMGEQYF. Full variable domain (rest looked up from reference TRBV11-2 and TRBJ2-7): EAGVAQSPRYKIIEKRQSVAFWCNPISGHATLYWYQQILGQGPKLLIQFQNNGVVDDSQLPKDRFSAERLKGVDSTLKIQPAKLEDSAVYLCASSFMGEQYFGPGTRLTVT.

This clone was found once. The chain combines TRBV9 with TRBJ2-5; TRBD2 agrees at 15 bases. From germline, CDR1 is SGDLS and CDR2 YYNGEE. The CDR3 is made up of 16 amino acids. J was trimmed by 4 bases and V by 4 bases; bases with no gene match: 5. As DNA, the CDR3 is TGTGCCAGCAGCCCTGGGACTAGCGGGAGGCTAGAGACCCAGTACTTC. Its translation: CASSPGTSGRLETQYF.

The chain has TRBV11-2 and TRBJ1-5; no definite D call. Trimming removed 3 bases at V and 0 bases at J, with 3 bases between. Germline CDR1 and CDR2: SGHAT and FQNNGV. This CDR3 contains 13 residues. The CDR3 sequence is CASSFNSNQPQHF. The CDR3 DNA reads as TGTGCCAGCAGCTTTAATAGCAATCAGCCCCAGCATTTT.

The CDR3 is CASSYSDGKNIQYF. CDR3 coding DNA: TGTGCCAGCAGCTACTCGGACGGGAAAAACATTCAGTACTTC. The chain recombines TRBV5-4 with TRBJ2-4; D remains ambiguous. CDR1 is SGHNT, CDR2 YYREEE, per germline (reference sequence). V was cut by 3 bases and J by 4 bases, with 11 bases left in between. CDR3 length: 14 amino acids.

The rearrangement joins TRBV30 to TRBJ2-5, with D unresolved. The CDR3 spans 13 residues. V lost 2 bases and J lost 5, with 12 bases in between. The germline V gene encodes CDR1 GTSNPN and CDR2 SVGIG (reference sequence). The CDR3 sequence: CAWSLDLRETQYF. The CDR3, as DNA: TGTGCCTGGAGTTTAGATTTACGGGAGACCCAGTACTTC.

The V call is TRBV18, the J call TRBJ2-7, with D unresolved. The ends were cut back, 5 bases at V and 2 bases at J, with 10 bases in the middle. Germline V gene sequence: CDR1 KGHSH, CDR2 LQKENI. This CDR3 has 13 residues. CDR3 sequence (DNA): TGTGCCAGCTCAAAACAAGATGCCTACGAGCAGTACTTC. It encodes CASSKQDAYEQYF.

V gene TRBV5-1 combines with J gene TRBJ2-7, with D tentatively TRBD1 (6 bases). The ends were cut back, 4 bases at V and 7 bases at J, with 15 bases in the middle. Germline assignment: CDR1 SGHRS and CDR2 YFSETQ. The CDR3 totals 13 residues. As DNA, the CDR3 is TGCGCCAGCAGCGCTTCAGGGGATAGTGAGCAGTACTTC. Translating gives CASSASGDSEQYF.